This TCR beta chain was sequenced for a study of T cell responses to AZD1222 COVID-19 vaccine (dated by TCRdb to about 2021). A note on the overall study: AZD1222 recipients given second doses at about 4 weeks or at about 12 weeks were pooled, since spike-specific TCR depth and breadth were not found to differ between the two schedules. TCR sequencing covered over 230 trial participants: 200 to 210 given two doses of AZD1222 and about 26 given two doses of MenACWY control vaccine. Trial participants were enrolled into age subgroups of 18-55, 56-69 and 70-plus years, which contained approximately 150, 28 and 58 TCR-sequenced participants, respectively. What the study reported, not specific to this receptor: Because no day 14 peak-response samples were available, the repertoires could be characterized only after the peak T cell response. Participants were mostly white British and included more females than males, and it was suggested by the authors that clonal diversity may have been underestimated. The 56-69-year group was small, and its depth increase did not reach significance, likely because of low power. Only five to seven AZD1222 recipients were SARS-CoV-2 seropositive at baseline, limiting conclusions about previously exposed vaccinees. After two AZD1222 doses, spike-specific TCR breadth and depth were significantly higher than at day 0 and than in MenACWY recipients. Nearly half of unique spike-specific TCRs reportedly recognized epitopes outside regions mutated in the B.1.351 and B.1.1.7 variants. Vaccine-associated CD4 TCRs spanned the whole spike protein, with dominant responses in regions 160-218 and 743-854.

A word on this clone: The clone's antigen remains unknown. The input lacks base qualities; no much larger clone sits a single base away.

The CDR3 covers 14 residues, taking in both the cysteine and the phenylalanine. Only CDR3 DNA is held: 42 bases, read in frame from base 1. CDR1 is given as GTSNPN and CDR2 as SVGIG, both from the germline V gene (reference sequence). The junction shows trimming of 1 base on V and 0 bases on J, plus 9 bases between the germline ends. The time point label here, explained by the study, means: baseline before first vaccination. Vaccinee samples were obtained from the UK trials COV001 and COV002, which included a single-blind randomized controlled phase 2/3 trial of AZD1222 (ChAdOx1 nCoV-19) in healthy adults. For TCRbeta chain sequencing, PBMC samples were collected from trial participants at day 0 and at day 28 after the second dose. The CDR3 regions of human TCRbeta chains were subjected to immunosequencing. Processing in the source paper ran as follows. TCRs in the repertoires were matched against a reference library of SARS-CoV-2-specific TCRs that had been generated with the MIRA antigen-specificity platform. Breadth meant the fraction of unique TCRs that were SARS-CoV-2-associated, whereas depth meant the fraction of total T cells that were SARS-CoV-2-associated. Using the MIRA data, each spike-specific TCR was assigned both to the spike region to which the TCR was reactive and to a CD4 or CD8 class. Log10-transformed breadth and depth values were compared by one-way ANOVA with Sidak's multiple comparisons tests. The table comes from immuneACCESS by way of TCRdb, which keeps in-frame sequences with V and J called. Part of the clones is missing from these tables; in studies checked, under half for an unresolved V gene and the rest for unknown reasons. V, J and clone size are those of that table, while D and trimming were read from the DNA. Present in this sample are 150,000 or so clones, just over 90% of which were seen just once. The leading ten clones occupy 6.9% of the sample.

Material: peripheral blood, obtained on day 0 of AZD1222 vaccination. This clonotype originated in an adult in good health. Recombination linked TRBV30 to TRBJ2-5; confidence is insufficient to name the D gene. The DNA reads as follows: TGTGCCTGGAGTGGAACGGCGTACCAAGAGACCCAGTACTTC. It codes for CAWSGTAYQETQYF.